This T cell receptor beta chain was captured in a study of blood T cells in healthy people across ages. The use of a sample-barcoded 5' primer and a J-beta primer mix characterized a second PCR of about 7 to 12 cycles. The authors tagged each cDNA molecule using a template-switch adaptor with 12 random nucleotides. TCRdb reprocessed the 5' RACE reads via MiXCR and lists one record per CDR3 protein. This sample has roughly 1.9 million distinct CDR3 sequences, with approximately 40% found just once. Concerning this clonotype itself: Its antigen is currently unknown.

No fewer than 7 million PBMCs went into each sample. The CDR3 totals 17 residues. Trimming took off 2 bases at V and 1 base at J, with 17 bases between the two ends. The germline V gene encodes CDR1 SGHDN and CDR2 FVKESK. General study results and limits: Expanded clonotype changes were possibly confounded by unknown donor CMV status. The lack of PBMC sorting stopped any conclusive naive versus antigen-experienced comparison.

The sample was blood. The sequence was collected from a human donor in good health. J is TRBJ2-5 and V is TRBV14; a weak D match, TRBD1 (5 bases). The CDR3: CASSQQGALRSQETQYF. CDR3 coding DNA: TGTGCCAGCAGCCAACAAGGGGCACTCAGGTCCCAAGAGACCCAGTACTTC.